These 13 T cell receptor beta chains originate from one sample sequenced in a study of vaccination and CD4 T cells after COVID-19. Sequencing of DNA taken from cultured CD4+ T cells relied on the Oncomine TCR Beta short-read assay. TCRdb reprocessed the PCR reads with MiXCR, giving one entry per CDR3 protein. Altogether 10,000 to 15,000 distinct CDR3 sequences are present, roughly three fifths being singletons, with the ten largest covering around 13%. Treatment meaning: roughly ten-day PBMC culture with coronavirus spike peptide pools or control peptides (ViraFEST assay). What these receptors recognize is not known. Sequenced input: CD4+ T cells from blood, cultured in vitro. The receptor set was obtained from a human donor who had recovered from COVID-19.

The chain has TRBV27 and TRBJ1-2; possibly TRBD1 for D (6 bases). CDR1 and CDR2 from the germline V gene are MNHEY and SMNVEV (reference sequence). The CDR3 runs to 16 residues. V gave up 6 bases and J gave up 6 bases, with 23 bases separating them. The CDR3 DNA sequence: TGTGCCAGCAGCTCCCTAAGCGACAGGAGCCGAAATGGCTACACCTTC. Residues: CASSSLSDRSRNGYTF.

This clonotype was seen more than once but under ten times. The chain recombines TRBV6-1 with TRBJ2-5; D not resolved. CDR3 size: 12 residues. The V gene's germline CDR1 is MNHNS and CDR2 SASEGT. The V gene lost 1 base and the J gene lost 5 bases, with 5 bases spanning the gap. In nucleotides, the CDR3 is TGTGCCAGCAGTGAAGTTGTTGAGACCCAGTACTTC. Its translation: CASSEVVETQYF.

V gene TRBV15 combines with J gene TRBJ2-1, with no clear D. The germline V gene has CDR1 LNHNV and CDR2 YYDKDF (reference sequence). This CDR3 has 13 amino acids. V shed 2 bases and J shed 10 bases, with 12 bases lying between them. CDR3 coding DNA: TGTGCCACCAGCAGAATGTTAGGAGTCGAGCAGTTCTTC. Residues: CATSRMLGVEQFF.

This sequence joins TRBV18 and TRBJ2-3; 7 bases align to TRBD1. The J segment lost 1 base and the V segment lost 3 bases, leaving 4 bases of the junction unmatched. This CDR3 has 15 amino acids. CDR1 KGHSH and CDR2 LQKENI come from the germline V gene. CDR3 coding DNA: TGTGCCAGCTCACCTCAGACAGGGCGCACAGATACGCAGTATTTT. Encoded protein: CASSPQTGRTDTQYF.

This clonotype was seen a handful of times. The gene calls are TRBV20-1 and TRBJ2-5; the match to TRBD2 covers 7 bases. Trimming removed 6 bases from V and 5 bases from J; junction bases left unmatched: 12. This CDR3 contains 14 residues. CDR1 is DFQATT and CDR2 is SNEGSKA in the germline V gene (reference sequence). For the CDR3, the DNA is TGCAGTGCCACGGGGGGACTCCCGCCGGAGACCCAGTACTTC. Translation gives CSATGGLPPETQYF.

By share of the sample, this clonotype is medium-sized. J is TRBJ1-5 and V is TRBV19, with 11 bases lining up with TRBD1. The CDR3 contains 16 residues. With V trimmed by 3 bases and J by 2 bases, 3 bases remained unmatched. Germline lookup yields CDR1 LNHDA and CDR2 SQIVND (reference sequence). The CDR3 sequence: CASSIRDRGGNQPQHF. The CDR3 DNA reads as TGTGCCAGTAGTATCCGGGACAGGGGGGGCAATCAGCCCCAGCATTTT.

This clonotype appeared a few times. This chain connects TRBV6-2 or TRBV6-3 to TRBJ1-5, with TRBD1 matching 10 bases. The CDR3 contains 15 residues. With V trimmed by 6 bases and J by 5 bases, 7 bases remained unmatched. Germline V lookup: CDR1 MNHEY, CDR2 SVGEGT. The CDR3 loop reads CASSQGQGHDQPQHF. In DNA, the CDR3 is TGTGCCAGCAGCCAGGGACAGGGGCACGATCAGCCCCAGCATTTT.

The J gene is TRBJ2-5, the V gene TRBV25-1; D is perhaps TRBD1 (5 bases). Germline CDR1 MGHDK, CDR2 SYGVNS. The CDR3 is made up of 15 amino acids. The V and J ends lost 1 base and 5 bases respectively, with 14 bases between them. The CDR3 protein is CASSEWWQGDETQYF. The CDR3 DNA reads as TGTGCCAGCAGTGAATGGTGGCAGGGTGACGAGACCCAGTACTTC. Complete variable domain (other parts from reference TRBV25-1 and TRBJ2-5): EADIYQTPRYLVIGTGKKITLECSQTMGHDKMYWYQQDPGMELHLIHYSYGVNSTEKGDLSSESTVSRIRTEHFPLTLESARPSHTSQYLCASSEWWQGDETQYFGPGTRLLVL.

The table lists this clonotype with a count of one. CDR3 bases: TGCGCCAGCAGCTTGGACTTGGCGGGGAACACTGAAGCTTTCTTT. Protein: CASSLDLAGNTEAFF. The rearrangement joins TRBV5-1 to TRBJ1-1; D ambiguous. Germline-derived CDR1 and CDR2 are SGHRS and YFSETQ. The CDR3 contains 15 residues. The V end was cut by 0 bases, the J end by 1 base, with 10 bases between. The variable domain in full, completed from reference TRBV5-1 and TRBJ1-1, reads KAGVTQTPRYLIKTRGQQVTLSCSPISGHRSVSWYQQTPGQGLQFLFEYFSETQRNKGNFPGRFSGRQFSNSRSEMNVSTLELGDSALYLCASSLDLAGNTEAFFGQGTRLTVV.

The chain has TRBV30 and TRBJ1-5; D possibly corresponds to TRBD1 (6 bases). Germline V gene data show CDR1 as GTSNPN and CDR2 as SVGIG (reference sequence). This CDR3 is built from 16 residues. The V end lost 0 bases, the J end lost 0 bases, and 12 bases lay between the germline ends. CDR3 DNA sequence: TGTGCCTGGAGTGTTGCGGGGGCGGCTAGCAATCAGCCCCAGCATTTT. Protein: CAWSVAGAASNQPQHF.

This clonotype was found a few times. This sequence joins TRBV7-2 and TRBJ2-7; no firm D call. Deletions cut 1 base from V and 2 bases from J, with 9 bases between. This CDR3 has 14 residues. Germline V gene data show CDR1 as SGHTA and CDR2 as FQGNSA. The CDR3 sequence: CASSLGHLAYEQYF. The CDR3 nucleotides read TGTGCCAGCAGCTTAGGCCATTTAGCCTACGAGCAGTACTTC. Based on the CDR3 plus reference TRBV7-2 and TRBJ2-7, the full variable domain is GAGVSQSPSNKVTEKGKDVELRCDPISGHTALYWYRQSLGQGLEFLIYFQGNSAPDKSGLPSDRFSAERTGGSVSTLTIQRTQQEDSAVYLCASSLGHLAYEQYFGPGTRLTVT.

The V call is TRBV20-1, the J call TRBJ2-1, with TRBD2 identical over 7 bases. Germline V gene data show CDR1 as DFQATT and CDR2 as SNEGSKA (reference sequence). The V segment lost 6 bases and the J segment 4 bases; nucleotides outside the gene matches: 6. The CDR3 is 13 amino acids. The CDR3 DNA reads as TGCAGTGCCCCCGGACTAGGGTACAATGAGCAGTTCTTC. Translated: CSAPGLGYNEQFF.

The chain joins TRBV28 to TRBJ2-2; tentative D call: TRBD1 (6 bases). Deletions cut 5 bases from V and 1 base from J, with 14 bases between. This CDR3 contains 16 residues. Germline V gives CDR1 MDHEN, CDR2 SYDVKM. The CDR3 region is CASSPRQVLNTGELFF. The CDR3 DNA is TGTGCCAGCAGTCCTAGACAGGTCCTGAACACCGGGGAGCTGTTTTTT.